The T cell receptor (beta chain) described here comes from a study of T cell responses to AZD1222 COVID-19 vaccine. Germline V gene lookup returns CDR1 DFQATT and CDR2 SNEGSKA (reference sequence). There are 11 residues in the CDR3. The germline V and J ends were trimmed by 7 bases and 4 bases, with 10 bases remaining between them. Repertoires were generated with immunoSEQ multiplex PCR, while TCRdb's copy carries only in-frame clones and drops some. The data hold under 250,000 clones, with approximately 94% observed a single time. This specimen consisted of peripheral blood, obtained on day 0 of MenACWY control vaccination. The receptor comes from an adult in good health. This chain joins TRBV20-1 and TRBJ1-1; D unresolved. The CDR3: CSVPGGTEAFF. The CDR3 DNA follows: TGCAGTGTTCCAGGTGGCACTGAAGCTTTCTTT.